Listed below are T cell receptor beta chains from one sample, sequenced in a study of blood T cell repertoires in COVID-19. Assay: immunoSEQ multiplex PCR; the TCRdb copy retains only in-frame clones and omits some. This sample yields about 150,000 clones, of which about 80% are seen a single time; 15% to 20% belongs to the top ten. Sequenced sample: PBMCs or T cells enriched from blood (not recorded which). These receptors came from a woman between 65 and 79 years old in a cohort exposed to, infected with or recovered from COVID-19 (not recorded which). The CDR3 runs from the conserved cysteine through the conserved F or W. A D gene is named only where the DNA matches it firmly. Expanded clones are given a class, and other clones once, few, many or no size at all.

J gene	V gene	D gene	clone size	CDR3 DNA	CDR3 protein
TRBJ2-1	TRBV6-2/TRBV6-3	NA	NA	TGTGCCAGCGGTTATTTCGGTGAGCAGTTCTTC	CASGYFGEQFF
TRBJ2-5	TRBV24-1	TRBD2	few	TGTGCCACCAGTGATTTCTCAGCGGGAGAGGTGGAGACCCAGTACTTC	CATSDFSAGEVETQYF
TRBJ1-1	TRBV27	TRBD1	NA	TGTGCCAGCAGCGATACAGGGGCCCCCTTATCTTTCTTT	CASSDTGAPLSFF
TRBJ2-5	TRBV21-1	NA	NA	TGTGCCAGCAGCAAAGGGGTGGCGCGGGGGTACCAAGAGACCCAGTACTTC	CASSKGVARGYQETQYF
TRBJ2-5	TRBV7-3	NA	NA	TGTGCCAGCAGCCCCGGACAGACGTCAGGGGAGACCCAGTACTTC	CASSPGQTSGETQYF
TRBJ2-7	TRBV18	NA	NA	TGTGCCAGCTCACAATGGAGCTCCTACGAGCAGTACTTC	CASSQWSSYEQYF
TRBJ1-5	TRBV7-9	TRBD1	few	TGTGCCAGCAGCCTGGGACAGGGGGCAAATCAGCCCCAGCATTTT	CASSLGQGANQPQHF
TRBJ2-5	TRBV12-5	TRBD1	NA	TGTGCTAGTGGTTTGGACGGATACAGGGGTGAGACCCAGTACTTC	CASGLDGYRGETQYF
TRBJ2-3	TRBV7-2	NA	NA	TGTGCCAGCAATATGGGGGCAGGTCAGGGTACGCAGTATTTT	CASNMGAGQGTQYF
TRBJ2-1	TRBV18	TRBD2	NA	TGTGCCAGCTTTTCGAAGCGGGAGAGCTACAATGAGCAGTTCTTC	CASFSKRESYNEQFF
TRBJ2-7	TRBV11-2	NA	NA	TGTGCCAGCAGCTTAAGGGGGATGTCCTACGAGCAGTACTTC	CASSLRGMSYEQYF
TRBJ2-6	TRBV11-2	NA	NA	TGTGCCAGCAGCCCTACCGTTTCCGGGGCCAACGTCCTGACTTTC	CASSPTVSGANVLTF
TRBJ2-2	TRBV7-8	NA	NA	TGTGCCAGCAGCTTCCCTGCCGGGGCCGGGGAGCTGTTTTTT	CASSFPAGAGELFF
TRBJ1-1	TRBV4-1	NA	NA	TGCGCCAGCAGCGCAATACGGGGGACTGAAGCTTTCTTT	CASSAIRGTEAFF
TRBJ2-1	TRBV5-6	TRBD1	NA	TGTGCCAGCAGCTTGGCCCCAGGGGGATATAATGAGCAGTTCTTC	CASSLAPGGYNEQFF
TRBJ2-1	TRBV5-1	TRBD2	NA	TGCGCCAGCAGCTTTTCTAGCGGGAGGCCTTACAATGAGCAGTTCTTC	CASSFSSGRPYNEQFF
TRBJ2-1	TRBV12-3/TRBV12-4	NA	NA	TGTGCCAGCAGTGTCCGTACAGGGAATGAGCAGTTCTTC	CASSVRTGNEQFF
TRBJ1-1	TRBV6-5	NA	once	TGTGCCAGCCAGTTGAACACTGAAGCTTTCTTT	CASQLNTEAFF
TRBJ1-2	TRBV19	NA	few	TGTGCCAGTAGTATACGACAGTCGGGTGGCTACACCTTC	CASSIRQSGGYTF
TRBJ2-7	TRBV6-5	NA	NA	TGTGCCAGCAGTTACTCCCCCTTTGTACTCGAGCAGTACTTC	CASSYSPFVLEQYF
TRBJ1-1	TRBV19	NA	NA	TGTGCCAGTAGGCGACAGCTGAACACTGAAGCTTTCTTT	CASRRQLNTEAFF
TRBJ2-5	TRBV5-1	NA	NA	TGCGCCAGCAGTCAGACTGGGGAGACCCAGTACTTC	CASSQTGETQYF
TRBJ2-5	TRBV18	TRBD2	NA	TGTGCCAGCTCACCAACGCAGATAGCGGGAGTTGGGGAGACCCAGTACTTC	CASSPTQIAGVGETQYF
TRBJ1-5	TRBV5-5	NA	NA	TGTGCCAGCAGCTTGTGGGGGGACGAGGCTCAGCCCCAGCATTTT	CASSLWGDEAQPQHF
TRBJ2-7	TRBV2	TRBD2	NA	TGTGCCAGCAGTTCCTTACTAGCGGGAGGGTACGAGCAGTACTTC	CASSSLLAGGYEQYF
TRBJ2-7	TRBV12-2	NA	NA	TGTGCAAGTCGCTTAGCGCGAAAGTACCCCTACGAGCAGTACTTC	CASRLARKYPYEQYF
TRBJ2-7	TRBV6-5	NA	few	TGTGCCAGCAGTTACCCGACAGAGTCCTACGAGCAGTACTTC	CASSYPTESYEQYF
TRBJ1-6	TRBV7-8	NA	once	TGTGCCAGCAGCTCTTCCCCGGGGGTGGGTTCACCCCTCCACTTT	CASSSSPGVGSPLHF
TRBJ2-1	TRBV20-1	NA	NA	TGCAGTGCGAGTCCCACGAGTTCCCCCTCAAATGAGCAGTTCTTC	CSASPTSSPSNEQFF
TRBJ2-1	TRBV2	TRBD1	few	TGTGCCAGCAGCGCCGATTTCTGGGACAGGACAAACAATGAGCAGTTCTTC	CASSADFWDRTNNEQFF
TRBJ1-1	TRBV18	NA	NA	TGTGCCAGCTCCGACAGAATGAACACTGAAGCTTTCTTT	CASSDRMNTEAFF